A single sample is the source of the 2 T cell receptor beta chains below, sequenced in a study of CD8+ T cells in alopecia areata. Specified treatment: oral pan-JAK inhibitor, 5-10 mg twice daily. Isolated RNA was reverse transcribed into cDNA used as the sequencing template. Using immunoSEQ multiplex PCR, the repertoire was profiled, and TCRdb retains in-frame clones only, with some absent. Among under 150,000 clones listed, around three fifths were seen once. This material consisted of CD4+ T cells sorted from blood, taken at week 24, from a patient treated with tofacitinib. Receptors originate from a human donor with alopecia areata.

This rearrangement joins TRBV6-5 to TRBJ1-5; D remains ambiguous. There are 12 residues in the CDR3. Germline values: CDR1 MNHEY, CDR2 SVGAGI. The V gene lost 6 bases and the J gene lost 7 bases, with 10 bases spanning the gap. The CDR3 spells CASSLGSQPQHF. In nucleotides, the CDR3 is TGTGCCAGCAGCCTGGGTAGCCAGCCCCAGCATTTT.

The genes are TRBV29-1 and TRBJ2-3; 8 bases are a match to TRBD1. The germline V gene encodes CDR1 SQVTM and CDR2 ANQGSEA. The V and J ends lost 7 bases and 2 bases, in that order; junction bases with no gene match: 2. The CDR3 contains 12 residues. The DNA of the CDR3 is TGCAGCGCCCAGGGGGCCACAGATACGCAGTATTTT. Translation gives CSAQGATDTQYF.